This T cell receptor beta chain came from a study of control samples from healthy donors and cancer patients. Produced via immunoSEQ multiplex PCR; TCRdb's table is partial and in-frame only. The sample yields some 130,000 clones, roughly 90% seen once. This receptor was taken from a man between 18 and 35 years old in good health. The sample was blood.

The CDR3 protein is CASTSGTGFGNEQFF. In nucleotides, the CDR3 is TGTGCCAGCACCAGCGGGACTGGCTTTGGTAATGAGCAGTTCTTC. This rearrangement joins TRBV5-6 to TRBJ2-1; 7 bases are shared with TRBD2. Germline trimming cut 6 bases from V and 7 bases from J; bases unmatched to any gene: 13. Germline values: CDR1 SGHDT, CDR2 YYEEEE. This CDR3 region has 15 residues.